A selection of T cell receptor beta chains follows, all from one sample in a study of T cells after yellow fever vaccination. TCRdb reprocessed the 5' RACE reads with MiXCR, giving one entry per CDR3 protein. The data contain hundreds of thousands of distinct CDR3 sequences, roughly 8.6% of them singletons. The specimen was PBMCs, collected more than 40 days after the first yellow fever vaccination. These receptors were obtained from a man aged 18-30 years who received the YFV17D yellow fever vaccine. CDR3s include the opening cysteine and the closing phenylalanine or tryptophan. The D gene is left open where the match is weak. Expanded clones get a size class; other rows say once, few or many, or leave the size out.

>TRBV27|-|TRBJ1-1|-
CASSFPGKEKGAFF
TGTGCCAGCAGTTTTCCCGGGAAAGAGAAGGGAGCTTTCTTT
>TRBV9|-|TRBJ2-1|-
CASSLQEHNEQFF
TGTGCCAGCAGCCTTCAGGAACACAATGAGCAGTTCTTC
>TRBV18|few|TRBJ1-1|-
CASSGPGGSEAFF
TGTGCCAGCTCCGGTCCGGGGGGATCTGAAGCTTTCTTT
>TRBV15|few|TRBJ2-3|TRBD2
CATSTLKGGLAEDTQYF
TGTGCCACCAGCACGTTAAAGGGGGGACTAGCAGAGGATACGCAGTATTTT
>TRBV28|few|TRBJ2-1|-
CASSYRGYNEQFF
TGTGCCAGCAGTTATAGAGGTTACAATGAGCAGTTCTTC
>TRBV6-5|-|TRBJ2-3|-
CASSYSRVDTQYF
TGTGCCAGCAGTTACTCGAGGGTCGATACGCAGTATTTT
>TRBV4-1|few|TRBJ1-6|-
CASSQENGQGRPLHF
TGCGCCAGCAGCCAAGAAAATGGGCAGGGTAGACCCCTCCACTTT
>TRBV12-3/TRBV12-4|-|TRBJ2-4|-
CASSLAARGLAKNIQYF
TGTGCCAGCAGTTTAGCGGCGAGGGGACTAGCCAAAAACATTCAGTACTTC
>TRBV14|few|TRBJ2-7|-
CASSQVVSWFGYEQYF
TGTGCCAGCAGCCAAGTAGTCTCCTGGTTCGGCTACGAGCAGTACTTC
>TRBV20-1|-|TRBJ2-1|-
CSIYLTYSYNEQFF
TGCAGTATTTACCTGACTTACTCCTACAATGAGCAGTTCTTC
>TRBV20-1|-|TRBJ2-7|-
CSARAGGYEQYF
TGCAGTGCTAGAGCTGGGGGATACGAGCAGTACTTC
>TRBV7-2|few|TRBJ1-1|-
CASSPKGPNTEAFF
TGTGCCAGCAGCCCAAAGGGACCTAACACTGAAGCTTTCTTT
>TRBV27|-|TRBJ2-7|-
CASSLRGVHEQYF
TGTGCCAGCAGTTTAAGGGGGGTACACGAGCAGTACTTC
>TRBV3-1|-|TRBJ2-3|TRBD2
CASSRSAAGGTSTDTQYF
TGTGCCAGCAGCCGAAGCGCAGCGGGGGGCACTAGCACAGATACGCAGTATTTT
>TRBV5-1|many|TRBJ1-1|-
CASSLGTVLDTEAFF
TGCGCCAGCAGCTTGGGGACAGTCTTGGACACTGAAGCTTTCTTT
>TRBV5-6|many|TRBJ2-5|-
CASSSVGAQYF
TGTGCCAGCAGCTCCGTTGGGGCCCAGTACTTC
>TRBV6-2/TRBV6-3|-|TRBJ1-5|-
CASRIATSVSNQPQHF
TGTGCCAGCAGGATTGCTACCTCAGTGTCCAATCAGCCCCAGCATTTT
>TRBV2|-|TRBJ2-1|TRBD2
CASSAAGGPYNEQFF
TGTGCCAGCAGTGCCGCGGGGGGACCCTACAATGAGCAGTTCTTC
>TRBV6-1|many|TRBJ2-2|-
CASSRRPETGELFF
TGTGCCAGCAGTAGGCGACCTGAAACCGGGGAGCTGTTTTTT
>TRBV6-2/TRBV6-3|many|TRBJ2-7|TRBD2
CASSYTRTSGGIYEQYF
TGTGCCAGCAGTTACACCAGGACTAGCGGGGGGATCTACGAGCAGTACTTC
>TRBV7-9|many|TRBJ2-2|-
CAADSEAGSGELFF
TGTGCCGCAGATTCTGAAGCCGGCTCCGGGGAGCTGTTTTTT
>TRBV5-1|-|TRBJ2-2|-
CASSGSVADTGELFF
TGCGCCAGCTCGGGTTCTGTGGCGGACACCGGGGAGCTGTTTTTT
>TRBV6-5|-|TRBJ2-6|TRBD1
CASSYGLDRVSGANVLTF
TGTGCCAGCAGTTACGGCTTGGACAGGGTCTCTGGGGCCAACGTCCTGACTTTC
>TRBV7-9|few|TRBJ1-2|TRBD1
CASSFGTGVWNYGYTF
TGTGCCAGCAGCTTTGGGACAGGGGTATGGAACTATGGCTACACCTTC
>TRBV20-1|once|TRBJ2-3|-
CSARVFQLASTDTQYF
TGCAGTGCTAGAGTCTTCCAGCTTGCTAGCACAGATACGCAGTATTTT
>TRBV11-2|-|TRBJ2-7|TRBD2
CASTIGLASPVQYF
TGTGCCAGCACCATAGGACTAGCGTCTCCTGTGCAGTACTTC
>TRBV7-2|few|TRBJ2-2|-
CASSPGIFTGELFF
TGTGCCAGCAGCCCCGGGATCTTCACCGGGGAGCTGTTTTTT
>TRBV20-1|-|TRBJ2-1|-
CSAAKLIPYNEQFF
TGCAGTGCGGCGAAGCTTATCCCCTACAATGAGCAGTTCTTC
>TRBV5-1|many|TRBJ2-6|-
CASSAITSGANVLTF
TGCGCCAGCAGCGCAATAACTTCTGGGGCCAACGTCCTGACTTTC
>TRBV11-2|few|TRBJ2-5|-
CASSLGSGTQYF
TGTGCCAGCAGCTTAGGGAGTGGGACCCAGTACTTC
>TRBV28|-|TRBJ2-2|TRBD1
CDTGTGGSGELFF
TGTGACACCGGGACAGGGGGCTCCGGGGAGCTGTTTTTT
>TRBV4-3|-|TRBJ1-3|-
CASSQESAGVRGNTIYF
TGCGCCAGCAGCCAAGAAAGCGCAGGGGTTCGGGGAAACACCATATATTTT